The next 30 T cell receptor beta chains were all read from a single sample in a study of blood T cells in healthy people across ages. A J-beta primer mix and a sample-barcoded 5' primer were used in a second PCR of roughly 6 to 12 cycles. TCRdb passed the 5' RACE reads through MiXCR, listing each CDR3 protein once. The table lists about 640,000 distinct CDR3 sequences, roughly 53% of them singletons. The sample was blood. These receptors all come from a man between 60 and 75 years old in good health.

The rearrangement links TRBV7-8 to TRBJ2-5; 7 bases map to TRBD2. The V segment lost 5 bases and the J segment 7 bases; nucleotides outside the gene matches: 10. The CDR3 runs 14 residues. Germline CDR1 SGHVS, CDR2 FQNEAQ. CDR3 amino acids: CASSPTGGSVTQYF. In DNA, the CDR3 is TGTGCCAGCAGCCCTACCGGGGGGTCCGTGACCCAGTACTTC.

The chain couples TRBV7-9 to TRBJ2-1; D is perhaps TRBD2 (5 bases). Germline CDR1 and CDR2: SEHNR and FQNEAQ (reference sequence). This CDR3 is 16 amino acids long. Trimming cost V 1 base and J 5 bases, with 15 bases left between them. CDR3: CASSLVRLAIHNEQFF. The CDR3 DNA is TGTGCCAGCAGCTTAGTTCGGCTAGCTATCCACAATGAGCAGTTCTTC.

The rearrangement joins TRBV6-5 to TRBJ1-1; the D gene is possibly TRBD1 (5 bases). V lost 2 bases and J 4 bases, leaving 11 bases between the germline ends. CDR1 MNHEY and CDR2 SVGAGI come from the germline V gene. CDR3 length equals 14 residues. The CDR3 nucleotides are TGTGCCAGCAGTTACAGGGAAGGGGCCACTGAAGCTTTCTTT. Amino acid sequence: CASSYREGATEAFF.

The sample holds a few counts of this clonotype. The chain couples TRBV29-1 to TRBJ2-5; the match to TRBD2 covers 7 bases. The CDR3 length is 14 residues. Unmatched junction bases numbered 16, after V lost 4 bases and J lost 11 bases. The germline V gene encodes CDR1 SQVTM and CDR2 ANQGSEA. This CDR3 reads CSVASGAAYNEQYF. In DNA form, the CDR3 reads TGCAGCGTTGCGAGCGGGGCCGCCTACAATGAGCAGTACTTC.

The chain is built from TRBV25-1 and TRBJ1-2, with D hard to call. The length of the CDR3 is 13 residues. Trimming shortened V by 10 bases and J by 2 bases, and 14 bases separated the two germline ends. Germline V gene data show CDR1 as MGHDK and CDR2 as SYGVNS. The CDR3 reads CATARAGNYGYTF. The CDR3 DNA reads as TGTGCCACCGCGCGGGCGGGCAACTATGGCTACACCTTC.

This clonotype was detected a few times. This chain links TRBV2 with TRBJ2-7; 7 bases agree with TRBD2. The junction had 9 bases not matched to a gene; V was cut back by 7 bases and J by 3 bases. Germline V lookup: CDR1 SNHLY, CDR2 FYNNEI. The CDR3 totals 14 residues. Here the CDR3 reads CASTAGASGYEQYF. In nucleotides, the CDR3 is TGTGCCAGCACCGCTGGGGCTAGCGGCTACGAGCAGTACTTC. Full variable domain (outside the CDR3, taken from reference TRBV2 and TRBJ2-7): EPEVTQTPSHQVTQMGQEVILRCVPISNHLYFYWYRQILGQKVEFLVSFYNNEISEKSEIFDDQFSVERPDGSNFTLKIRSTKLEDSAMYFCASTAGASGYEQYFGPGTRLTVT.

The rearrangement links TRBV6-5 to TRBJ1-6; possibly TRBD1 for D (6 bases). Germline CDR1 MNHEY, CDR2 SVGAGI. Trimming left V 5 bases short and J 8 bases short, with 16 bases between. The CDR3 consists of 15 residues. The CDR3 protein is CASSESGTRYSPLHF. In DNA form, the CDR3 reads TGTGCCAGCAGTGAGTCCGGGACAAGGTATTCACCCCTCCACTTT.

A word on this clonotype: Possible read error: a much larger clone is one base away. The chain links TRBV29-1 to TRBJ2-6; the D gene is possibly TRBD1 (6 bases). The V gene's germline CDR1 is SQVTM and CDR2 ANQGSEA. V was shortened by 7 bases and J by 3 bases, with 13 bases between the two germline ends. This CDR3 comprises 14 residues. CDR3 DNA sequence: TGCAGCGCCGCACAGGGACGTGGGGCCAACGTCCTGACTTTC. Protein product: CSAAQGRGANVLTF.

The CDR3 sequence is CATSERRPEVQETQYF. The CDR3 DNA follows: TGTGCCACCAGTGAACGCCGACCAGAAGTCCAAGAGACCCAGTACTTC. The chain has TRBV24-1 and TRBJ2-5; no firm D call. V was clipped by 4 bases and J by 1 base, with 15 bases between them. Germline values: CDR1 KGHDR, CDR2 SFDVKD. The CDR3 has 16 residues.

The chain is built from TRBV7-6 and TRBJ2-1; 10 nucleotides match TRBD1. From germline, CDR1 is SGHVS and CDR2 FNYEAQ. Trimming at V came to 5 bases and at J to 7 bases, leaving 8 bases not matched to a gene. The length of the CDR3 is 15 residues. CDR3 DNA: TGTGCCAGCAGCACTGAGACAGGGGGCTGGAATGAGCAGTTCTTC. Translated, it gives CASSTETGGWNEQFF.

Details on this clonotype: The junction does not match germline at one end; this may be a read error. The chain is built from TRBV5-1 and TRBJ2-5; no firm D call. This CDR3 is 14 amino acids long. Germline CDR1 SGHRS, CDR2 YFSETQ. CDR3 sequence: CTSSLLRYQETQYF. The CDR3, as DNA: TGCACCAGCAGCTTGTTGAGGTACCAAGAGACCCAGTACTTC.

The CDR3 region is CASSQAGARNEQFF. The CDR3 nucleotides are TGTGCCAGCAGCCAAGCGGGGGCTCGGAATGAGCAGTTCTTC. The J gene is TRBJ2-1, the V gene TRBV14, with D tentatively TRBD1 or TRBD2 (6 bases each). Germline loops: CDR1 SGHDN, CDR2 FVKESK. The V and J ends lost 1 base and 7 bases respectively, with 11 bases between them. This CDR3 has 14 residues.

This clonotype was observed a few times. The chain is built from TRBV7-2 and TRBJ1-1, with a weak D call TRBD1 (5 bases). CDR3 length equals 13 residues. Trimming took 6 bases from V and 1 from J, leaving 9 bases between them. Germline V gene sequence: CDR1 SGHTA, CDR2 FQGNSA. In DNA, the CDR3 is TGTGCCAGCAGAGCCGACAGGAACACTGAAGCTTTCTTT. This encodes CASRADRNTEAFF.

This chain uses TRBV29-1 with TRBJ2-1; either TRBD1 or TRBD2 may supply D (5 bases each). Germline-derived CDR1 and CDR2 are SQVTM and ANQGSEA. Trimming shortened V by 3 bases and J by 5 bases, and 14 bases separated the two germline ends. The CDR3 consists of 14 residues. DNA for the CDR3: TGCAGCGTTGAGGGGACGGCCGCACACAATGAGCAGTTCTTC. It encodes CSVEGTAAHNEQFF.

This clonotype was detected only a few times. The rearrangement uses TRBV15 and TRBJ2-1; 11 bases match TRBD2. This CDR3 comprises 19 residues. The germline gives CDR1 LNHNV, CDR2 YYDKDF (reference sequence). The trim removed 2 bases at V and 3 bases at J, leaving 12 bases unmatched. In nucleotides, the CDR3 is TGTGCCACCAGCAGAAGATTCAGTTCGGGACTAGCGGACTACAATGAGCAGTTCTTC. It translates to CATSRRFSSGLADYNEQFF.

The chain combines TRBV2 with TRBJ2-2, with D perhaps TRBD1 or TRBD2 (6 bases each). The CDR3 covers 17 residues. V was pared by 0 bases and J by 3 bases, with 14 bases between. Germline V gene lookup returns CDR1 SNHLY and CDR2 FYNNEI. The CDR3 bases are TGTGCCAGCAGTGAAGCGCTTAGGGGGGTTGACACCGGGGAGCTGTTTTTT. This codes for CASSEALRGVDTGELFF.

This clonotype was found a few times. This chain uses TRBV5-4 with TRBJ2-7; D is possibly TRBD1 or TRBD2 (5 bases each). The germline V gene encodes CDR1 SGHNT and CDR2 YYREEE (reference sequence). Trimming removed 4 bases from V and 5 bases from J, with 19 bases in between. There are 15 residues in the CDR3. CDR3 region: CASSPLNGAGNEQYF. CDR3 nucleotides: TGTGCCAGCAGCCCTCTCAACGGGGCTGGGAACGAGCAGTACTTC.

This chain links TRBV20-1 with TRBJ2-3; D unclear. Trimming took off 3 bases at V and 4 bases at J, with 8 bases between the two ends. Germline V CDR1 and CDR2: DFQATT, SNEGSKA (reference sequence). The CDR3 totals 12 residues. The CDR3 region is CSASSSADTQYF. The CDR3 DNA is TGCAGTGCTAGTAGTTCGGCAGATACGCAGTATTTT.

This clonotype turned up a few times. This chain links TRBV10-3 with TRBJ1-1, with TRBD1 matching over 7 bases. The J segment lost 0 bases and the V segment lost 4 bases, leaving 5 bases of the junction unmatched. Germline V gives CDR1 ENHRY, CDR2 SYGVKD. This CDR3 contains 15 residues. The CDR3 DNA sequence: TGTGCCATCAGTGGTTCCGGGACAGTGAACACTGAAGCTTTCTTT. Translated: CAISGSGTVNTEAFF.

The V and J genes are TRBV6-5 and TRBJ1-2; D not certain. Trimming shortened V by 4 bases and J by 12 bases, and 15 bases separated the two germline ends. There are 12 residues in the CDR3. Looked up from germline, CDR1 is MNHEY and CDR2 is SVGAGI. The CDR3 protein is CASSSSGFSHTF. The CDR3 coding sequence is TGTGCCAGCAGTTCCTCAGGTTTCTCGCACACCTTC.

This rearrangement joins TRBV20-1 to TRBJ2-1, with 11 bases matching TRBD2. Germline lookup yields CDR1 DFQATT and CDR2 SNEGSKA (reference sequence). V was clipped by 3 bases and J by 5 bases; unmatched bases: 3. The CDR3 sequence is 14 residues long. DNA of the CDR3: TGCAGTGCTAGCGGGACTAGCGGAAACAATGAGCAGTTCTTC. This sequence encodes CSASGTSGNNEQFF.

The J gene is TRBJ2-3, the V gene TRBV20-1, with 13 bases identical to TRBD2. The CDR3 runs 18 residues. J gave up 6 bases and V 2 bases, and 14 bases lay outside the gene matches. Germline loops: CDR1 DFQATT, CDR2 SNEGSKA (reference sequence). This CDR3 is CSARPLAGGPQGADTQYF. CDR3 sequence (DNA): TGCAGTGCTAGACCACTAGCGGGGGGGCCGCAAGGTGCGGATACGCAGTATTTT.

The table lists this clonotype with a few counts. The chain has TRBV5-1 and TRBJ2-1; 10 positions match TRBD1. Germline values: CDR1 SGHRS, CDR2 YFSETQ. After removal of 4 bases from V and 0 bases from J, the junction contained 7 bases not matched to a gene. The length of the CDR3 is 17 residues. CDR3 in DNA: TGCGCCAGCAGCCCGGGACAGGGGCCGAGCTCCTACAATGAGCAGTTCTTC. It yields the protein CASSPGQGPSSYNEQFF.

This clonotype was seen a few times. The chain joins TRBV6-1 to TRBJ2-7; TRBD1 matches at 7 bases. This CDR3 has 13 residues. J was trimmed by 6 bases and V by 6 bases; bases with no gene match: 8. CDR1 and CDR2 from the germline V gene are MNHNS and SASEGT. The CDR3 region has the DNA TGTGCCAGCAGCCGACAGGGCTCCGGCGAGCAGTACTTC. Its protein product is CASSRQGSGEQYF.

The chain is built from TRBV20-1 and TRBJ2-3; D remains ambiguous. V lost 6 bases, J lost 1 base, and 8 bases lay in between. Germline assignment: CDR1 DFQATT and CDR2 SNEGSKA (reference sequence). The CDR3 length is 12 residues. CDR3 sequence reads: CSAQWGTDTQYF. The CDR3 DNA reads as TGCAGTGCCCAGTGGGGCACAGATACGCAGTATTTT.

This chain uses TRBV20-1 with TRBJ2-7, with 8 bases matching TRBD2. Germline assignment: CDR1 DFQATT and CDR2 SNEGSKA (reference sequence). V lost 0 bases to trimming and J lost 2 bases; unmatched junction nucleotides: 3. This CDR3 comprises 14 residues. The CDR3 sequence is CSARDQAGAYEQYF. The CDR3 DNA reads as TGCAGTGCTAGAGATCAAGCGGGGGCCTACGAGCAGTACTTC.

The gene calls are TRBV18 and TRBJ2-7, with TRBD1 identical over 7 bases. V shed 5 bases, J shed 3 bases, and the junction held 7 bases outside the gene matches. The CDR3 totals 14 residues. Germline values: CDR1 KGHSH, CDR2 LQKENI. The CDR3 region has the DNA TGTGCCAGCTCAGCGACAGGGTATATCTACGAGCAGTACTTC. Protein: CASSATGYIYEQYF.

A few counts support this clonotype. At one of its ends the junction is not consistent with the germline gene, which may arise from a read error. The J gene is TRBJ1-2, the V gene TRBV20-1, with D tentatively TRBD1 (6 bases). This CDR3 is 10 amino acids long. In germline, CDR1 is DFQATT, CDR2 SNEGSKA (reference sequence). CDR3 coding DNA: TGCGGTGCAGGGGCCCGGGGCTACACCTTC. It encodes CGAGARGYTF.

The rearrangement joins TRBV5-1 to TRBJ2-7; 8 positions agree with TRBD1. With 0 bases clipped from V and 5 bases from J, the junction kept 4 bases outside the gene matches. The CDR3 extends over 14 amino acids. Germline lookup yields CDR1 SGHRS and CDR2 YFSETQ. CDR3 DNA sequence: TGCGCCAGCAGCTTGGGGACGACAGGGGACGAGCAGTACTTC. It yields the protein CASSLGTTGDEQYF.

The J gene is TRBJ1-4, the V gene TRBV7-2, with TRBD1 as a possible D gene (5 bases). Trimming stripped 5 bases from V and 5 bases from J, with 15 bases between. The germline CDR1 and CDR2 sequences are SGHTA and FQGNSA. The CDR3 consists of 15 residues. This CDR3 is CASSIQGLANEKLFF. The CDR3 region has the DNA TGTGCCAGCAGCATCCAGGGCTTGGCGAATGAAAAACTGTTTTTT.